This entry lists 20 T cell receptor beta chains sequenced from one sample in a study of cytomegalovirus exposure and HLA in healthy donors. Amplification used 60 Vbeta primers and 13 Jbeta primers. Only in-frame clones appear in the TCRdb table, and some are missing; sequencing was by immunoSEQ multiplex PCR. The top ten clones hold around 1.5% of a sample with 150,000 to 190,000 clones, roughly 80% of them seen once. Specimen: PBMCs. The receptors shown here come from a man younger than 30 in good health and CMV-seronegative.

The gene calls are TRBV7-2 and TRBJ2-4; 7 bases line up with TRBD1. The germline V gene encodes CDR1 SGHTA and CDR2 FQGNSA. V was clipped by 4 bases and J by 2 bases; unmatched bases: 8. This CDR3 has 16 residues. CDR3 residues: CASSSRTGLTKNIQYF. CDR3 nucleotides: TGTGCCAGCAGCTCCCGGACAGGCCTAACCAAAAACATTCAGTACTTC.

In the case of this clone: One end of the junction is discordant with germline, which a read error may explain. The chain recombines TRBV7-9 with TRBJ1-5; TRBD1 is a possible D gene (6 bases). The CDR3 sequence is 16 residues long. In germline, CDR1 is SEHNR, CDR2 FQNEAQ (reference sequence). The CDR3 bases are TGTTCCAGCAGCTCCCACAGGGCCGGGGATACTCAGCCCCAGCATTTT. Its protein is CSSSSHRAGDTQPQHF.

This rearrangement joins TRBV7-2 to TRBJ2-7; possibly TRBD2 for D (6 bases). The ends were cut back, 4 bases at V and 5 bases at J, with 15 bases in the middle. The germline gives CDR1 SGHTA, CDR2 FQGNSA. This CDR3 is 14 amino acids long. CDR3: CASSWRALHDEQYF. CDR3 DNA sequence: TGTGCCAGCAGCTGGAGGGCCCTCCATGACGAGCAGTACTTC.

This clone was detected only a few times. The chain uses TRBV5-4 and TRBJ2-1; 7 bases match TRBD2. CDR1 is SGHNT and CDR2 is YYREEE in the germline V gene (reference sequence). The trim removed 3 bases at V and 0 bases at J, leaving 9 bases unmatched. This CDR3 spans 17 amino acids. As DNA, the CDR3 is TGTGCCAGCAGCTCAACGACTAGCTTGCCCTCCTACAATGAGCAGTTCTTC. It codes for CASSSTTSLPSYNEQFF.

The chain joins TRBV4-3 to TRBJ2-1; TRBD2 might be the D (5 bases). The V end was cut by 1 base, the J end by 5 bases, with 9 bases between. Per the germline V gene, CDR1 is LGHNA and CDR2 is YSLEER. The CDR3 has 14 amino acids. The CDR3 DNA sequence: TGCGCCAGCAGCCAAGGTAGCGTGGACAATGAGCAGTTCTTC. This sequence encodes CASSQGSVDNEQFF.

This clone was picked up one time. The chain employs TRBV5-4 and TRBJ1-2, with D possibly being TRBD1 (6 bases). Germline V lookup: CDR1 SGHNT, CDR2 YYREEE (reference sequence). V shed 4 bases and J shed 0 bases, with 19 bases lying between them. The CDR3 loop spans 17 amino acids. CDR3 sequence (DNA): TGTGCCAGCAGCCCAGTTCTGGGGGCCGTACCTAACTATGGCTACACCTTC. Protein product: CASSPVLGAVPNYGYTF.

This sequence joins TRBV30 and TRBJ2-1; 11 bases are a match to TRBD2. Trimming took 2 bases from V and 5 from J; bases not matched to a gene: 23. The length of the CDR3 is 21 residues. In germline, CDR1 is GTSNPN, CDR2 SVGIG (reference sequence). CDR3 sequence (DNA): TGTGCCTGGAGTAGCGGCCTTTGGGGTAGCGGGAGGGCCGGTCGACACAATGAGCAGTTCTTC. Translating gives CAWSSGLWGSGRAGRHNEQFF.

The rearrangement links TRBV10-2 to TRBJ2-7; TRBD2 agrees at 7 bases. CDR1 and CDR2 from the germline V gene are WSHSY and SAAADI. J gave up 0 bases and V 6 bases, and 2 bases lay outside the gene matches. This CDR3 region has 13 residues. The CDR3 spells CASSRDYSYEQYF. The CDR3 DNA sequence: TGCGCCAGCAGCCGGGACTACTCCTACGAGCAGTACTTC.

The chain recombines TRBV27 with TRBJ2-7, with D unclear. Germline V gene data show CDR1 as MNHEY and CDR2 as SMNVEV (reference sequence). CDR3 length equals 14 residues. V lost 4 bases, J lost 0 bases, and 10 bases lay in between. CDR3 nucleotides: TGTGCCAGCAGTTCGGTGGGCAGCTCCTACGAGCAGTACTTC. Its protein product is CASSSVGSSYEQYF.

The genes are TRBV5-1 and TRBJ1-2; 8 bases align to TRBD1. The trim removed 3 bases at V and 3 bases at J, leaving 1 base unmatched. The germline CDR1 and CDR2 sequences are SGHRS and YFSETQ. The CDR3 runs 13 residues. As DNA, the CDR3 is TGCGCCAGCAGCTCAGGGGGCGACTATGGCTACACCTTC. Amino acid sequence: CASSSGGDYGYTF.

This chain uses TRBV5-4 with TRBJ2-3, with D possibly being TRBD2 (6 bases). This CDR3 region has 15 residues. The germline CDR1 and CDR2 sequences are SGHNT and YYREEE (reference sequence). The germline V and J ends were trimmed by 2 bases and 4 bases, with 14 bases remaining between them. The CDR3 protein is CASSFGGGGPDTQYF. The CDR3 DNA follows: TGTGCCAGCAGCTTCGGCGGAGGAGGGCCAGATACGCAGTATTTT.

CDR3 coding DNA: TGTGCCAGCAGCCCCCAGGCAGATACGCAGTATTTT. This gives the protein CASSPQADTQYF. The chain links TRBV9 to TRBJ2-3; D is undetermined. CDR1 is SGDLS and CDR2 is YYNGEE in the germline V gene. The length of the CDR3 is 12 residues. Trimming took 4 bases from V and 4 from J, leaving 7 bases between them. Full variable domain (rest looked up from reference TRBV9 and TRBJ2-3): DSGVTQTPKHLITATGQRVTLRCSPRSGDLSVYWYQQSLDQGLQFLIQYYNGEERAKGNILERFSAQQFPDLHSELNLSSLELGDSALYFCASSPQADTQYFGPGTRLTVL.

The chain combines TRBV5-4 with TRBJ2-6; a possible D gene is TRBD2 (5 bases). The CDR3 is made up of 15 amino acids. The V end was cut by 0 bases, the J end by 2 bases, with 6 bases between. Germline assignment: CDR1 SGHNT and CDR2 YYREEE (reference sequence). The CDR3 is CASSLGGTGANVLTF. CDR3 bases: TGTGCCAGCAGCTTGGGAGGGACTGGGGCCAACGTCCTGACTTTC. Full variable domain (outside the CDR3, taken from reference TRBV5-4 and TRBJ2-6): ETGVTQSPTHLIKTRGQQVTLRCSSQSGHNTVSWYQQALGQGPQFIFQYYREEENGRGNFPPRFSGLQFPNYSSELNVNALELDDSALYLCASSLGGTGANVLTFGAGSRLTVL.

Turning to this clone: A far larger clone is a single base away, which makes a read error likely. The chain carries TRBV21-1 and TRBJ1-1; the table's D call, TRBD1, was not checked against the DNA. TRBV21-1 has pseudogene status. The CDR3 is made up of 13 amino acids. CDR3 residues: CASSKVTVTEAFF. CDR3 bases: TGTGCCAGCAGCAAGGTCACAGTCACTGAAGCTTTCTTT.

This chain joins TRBV28 and TRBJ2-7; 12 bases map to TRBD2. The J segment lost 10 bases and the V segment lost 7 bases, leaving 11 bases of the junction unmatched. The CDR3 length is 14 residues. The germline V gene encodes CDR1 MDHEN and CDR2 SYDVKM. CDR3 DNA sequence: TGTGCCAGCATTACCCTAGCGGGAGGGCCAGACCAGTACTTC. It encodes CASITLAGGPDQYF.

The CDR3 coding sequence is TGTGCCAGCAGCTTATCGTCCCTCTCCTACGAGCAGTACTTC. Translated: CASSLSSLSYEQYF. V and J are TRBV7-2 and TRBJ2-7; D remains unclear. V gave up 2 bases and J gave up 0 bases, with 8 bases separating them. The length of the CDR3 is 14 residues. Germline assignment: CDR1 SGHTA and CDR2 FQGNSA.

This clone has only one observation. The chain is built from TRBV27 and TRBJ1-2; no clear D. V was pared by 2 bases and J by 1 base, with 11 bases between. Germline values: CDR1 MNHEY, CDR2 SMNVEV (reference sequence). There are 15 residues in the CDR3. The CDR3 is CASSLIPGLNYGYTF. The CDR3 DNA is TGTGCCAGCAGTTTAATCCCAGGACTTAACTATGGCTACACCTTC.

The chain is built from TRBV18 and TRBJ2-7; perhaps TRBD2 as D (7 bases). The CDR3 loop spans 14 amino acids. The germline V gene encodes CDR1 KGHSH and CDR2 LQKENI. V was clipped by 1 base and J by 6 bases, with 13 bases between them. The DNA of the CDR3 is TGTGCCAGCTCACCACAGGGGGGGTCGGTCGAGCAGTACTTC. Protein sequence: CASSPQGGSVEQYF.

The V call is TRBV4-1, the J call TRBJ2-2; 8 bases map to TRBD1. The germline V gene has CDR1 MGHRA and CDR2 YSYEKL. J lost 4 bases, V lost 2 bases, and 3 bases had no gene match. The CDR3 spans 15 residues. CDR3: CASSQRQGSTGELFF. CDR3 nucleotide sequence: TGCGCCAGCAGCCAAAGACAGGGGAGCACCGGGGAGCTGTTTTTT.

This rearrangement joins TRBV6-1 to TRBJ1-1, with a weak D call TRBD1 (6 bases). The germline V gene has CDR1 MNHNS and CDR2 SASEGT. This CDR3 has 16 residues. The ends were cut back, 2 bases at V and 0 bases at J, with 13 bases in the middle. The CDR3 nucleotides read TGTGCCAGCAGTGAAAGACAGGCCGGCATGAACACTGAAGCTTTCTTT. Translating it yields CASSERQAGMNTEAFF.